In its sample, the clone carrying this T cell receptor beta chain was seen many times. MiXCR was run by TCRdb on the 5' RACE reads, yielding one entry per CDR3 protein. This repertoire shows nearly 60,000 distinct CDR3 sequences, 3% to 4% found once; its top ten account for approximately 7.1%. The sample is drawn from a study of neurological immune-mediated disorders. The unsorted libraries originated from 2 million PBMCs that had been stored at -80 C. Trimming removed 4 bases from V and 4 bases from J; junction bases left unmatched: 9. The germline CDR1 and CDR2 sequences are DFQATT and SNEGSKA (reference sequence). CDR3 length: 17 residues.

The chain has TRBV20-1 and TRBJ2-1; TRBD2 matches 14 bases. This receptor was taken from a woman in her fifties or sixties with multiple sclerosis. The material sequenced was PBMCs. This CDR3 is CSANRLAGGSAYNEQFF. DNA for the CDR3: TGCAGTGCTAACCGACTAGCGGGAGGGTCGGCGTACAATGAGCAGTTCTTC.